This is a list of T cell receptor beta chains from one sample in a study of blood T cell repertoires in COVID-19. Using immunoSEQ multiplex PCR, the repertoire was profiled, and TCRdb retains in-frame clones only, with some absent. The sample lists 200,000 to 250,000 clones; about 88% were seen once. Sequencing used peripheral blood. Receptors were obtained from a woman aged 50 to 65 with COVID-19, enrolled during active disease. Each CDR3 is given with its conserved first and last residue. Fields, in order: V gene, clone size, J gene, D gene, CDR3 protein, CDR3 DNA. A D gene is named only where the DNA matches it firmly. Size values are once, few and many counts, or a class for expanded clones, and some rows have none.

>TRBV24-1|-|TRBJ1-2|-
CATSPGQGRWGYTF
TGTGCCACCAGCCCCGGGCAGGGGCGATGGGGCTACACCTTC
>TRBV7-8|-|TRBJ2-1|-
CASSLGDTYNEQFF
TGTGCCAGCAGCTTGGGGGACACCTACAATGAGCAGTTCTTC
>TRBV5-4|few|TRBJ2-2|-
CASSKGGLAAGGELFF
TGTGCCAGTTCCAAGGGGGGTCTAGCGGCGGGCGGGGAGCTGTTTTTT
>TRBV27|-|TRBJ2-7|TRBD1
CASTRTGGVYEQYF
TGTGCCAGCACCCGGACAGGTGGGGTTTACGAGCAGTACTTC
>TRBV4-1|-|TRBJ1-6|TRBD1
CASRQTGSYNSPLHF
TGCGCCAGCAGACAGACAGGGTCCTATAATTCACCCCTCCACTTT
>TRBV7-2|-|TRBJ2-4|TRBD2
CASSLGILAGGWNKNIQYF
TGTGCCAGCAGCTTAGGAATCTTAGCGGGGGGGTGGAACAAAAACATTCAGTACTTC
>TRBV7-2|-|TRBJ1-2|-
CASSPDTGPNYGYTF
TGTGCCAGCAGCCCGGACACAGGGCCCAACTATGGCTACACCTTC
>TRBV27|-|TRBJ1-1|TRBD1
CASSSRKGAETEAFF
TGTGCCAGCAGCTCTCGAAAGGGGGCTGAAACTGAAGCTTTCTTT
>TRBV7-6|-|TRBJ2-7|TRBD2
CASSLTSGGLYEQYF
TGTGCCAGCAGCCTAACTAGCGGGGGGCTCTACGAGCAGTACTTC
>TRBV18|-|TRBJ2-2|-
CASSPLAGGSGSGELFF
TGTGCCAGCTCACCACTTGCAGGAGGGTCGGGCTCCGGGGAGCTGTTTTTT
>TRBV20-1|-|TRBJ2-5|-
CSASTPGGRETQYF
TGCAGTGCTAGTACTCCTGGAGGGCGAGAGACCCAGTACTTC
>TRBV19|once|TRBJ1-3|TRBD1
CASSIRGPGNTIYF
TGTGCCAGTAGTATCAGGGGGCCTGGAAACACCATATATTTT
>TRBV10-3|-|TRBJ2-7|TRBD1
CAISGTGGHEQYF
TGTGCCATCAGTGGGACAGGGGGACACGAGCAGTACTTC
>TRBV19|-|TRBJ1-1|-
CASRSSALDTEAFF
TGTGCCAGTAGATCGTCTGCTCTAGACACTGAAGCTTTCTTT
>TRBV9|-|TRBJ1-2|-
CASSVVPYYGYTF
TGTGCCAGCAGCGTAGTTCCCTACTATGGCTACACCTTC
>TRBV27|-|TRBJ2-5|-
CASSGETQYF
TGTGCCAGCAGCGGGGAGACCCAGTACTTC
>TRBV19|-|TRBJ2-2|-
CASSRTGELFF
TGTGCCAGTAGTCGCACCGGGGAGCTGTTTTTT
>TRBV30|-|TRBJ2-2|-
CASPGHTGELFF
TGTGCCTCGCCGGGTCACACCGGGGAGCTGTTTTTT
>TRBV27|-|TRBJ1-5|-
CASGTPARPQHF
TGTGCCTCCGGGACTCCCGCCCGGCCCCAGCATTTT
>TRBV27|-|TRBJ2-1|TRBD2
CASSFSGGLNEQFF
TGTGCCAGCAGTTTCAGCGGGGGGTTAAATGAGCAGTTCTTC
>TRBV27|-|TRBJ1-2|-
CASSSIRQDTNYGYTF
TGTGCCAGCAGTTCTATTCGACAGGACACTAACTATGGCTACACCTTC
>TRBV28|-|TRBJ1-4|-
CASSEHRQQNEKLFF
TGTGCCAGCAGTGAACATCGACAGCAGAATGAAAAACTGTTTTTT
>TRBV5-1|-|TRBJ2-3|-
CASIGSDLDTQYF
TGCGCCAGCATAGGTAGCGACCTAGATACGCAGTATTTT
>TRBV6-6|-|TRBJ1-4|-
CASSYSSWEFELFF
TGTGCCAGCAGTTACTCATCGTGGGAGTTCGAACTGTTTTTT
>TRBV9|-|TRBJ2-7|TRBD2
CASSGSGGAYEQYF
TGTGCCAGCAGCGGTAGCGGGGGGGCCTACGAGCAGTACTTC
>TRBV5-8|-|TRBJ1-6|-
CASRDIGQSPLHF
TGTGCCAGCAGGGACATAGGTCAGTCACCCCTCCACTTT
>TRBV30|-|TRBJ2-7|-
CAWDLSGLEQYF
TGTGCCTGGGATCTCTCGGGTTTGGAGCAGTACTTC
>TRBV6-5|-|TRBJ2-3|TRBD2
CASSNERGSTDTQYF
TGTGCCAGCAGCAACGAGCGGGGTAGCACAGATACGCAGTATTTT
>TRBV27|-|TRBJ2-3|TRBD2
CASRQDPSGGAVDTQYF
TGTGCCAGCAGGCAAGACCCTAGCGGGGGGGCCGTAGATACGCAGTATTTT
>TRBV9|-|TRBJ1-2|-
CASRSEGDYYGYTF
TGTGCCAGCCGAAGTGAGGGGGATTACTATGGCTACACCTTC
>TRBV5-1|-|TRBJ1-2|TRBD1
CASSSGTGVVGGYTF
TGCGCCAGCAGTTCCGGGACAGGGGTCGTTGGCGGCTACACCTTC
>TRBV6-2/TRBV6-3|-|TRBJ2-1|TRBD2
CASSYPTGLDYNEQFF
TGTGCCAGCAGTTACCCCACGGGACTAGATTACAATGAGCAGTTCTTC
>TRBV28|-|TRBJ2-3|TRBD1
CASSPSQGEETDTQYF
TGTGCCAGCAGTCCATCACAGGGGGAGGAAACAGATACGCAGTATTTT
>TRBV7-3|once|TRBJ1-2|TRBD1
CASSSGQGFGYTF
TGTGCCAGCAGCTCCGGACAGGGGTTTGGCTACACCTTC
>TRBV9|once|TRBJ2-2|TRBD2
CASSASGRTNTGELFF
TGTGCCAGCAGCGCTAGCGGTCGTACTAACACCGGGGAGCTGTTTTTT
>TRBV3-1/TRBV3-2|-|TRBJ1-2|-
CASSQGTEPNYGYTF
TGTGCCAGCAGCCAAGGGACAGAGCCTAACTATGGCTACACCTTC
>TRBV2|-|TRBJ2-5|TRBD2
CASSELGGGQETQYF
TGTGCCAGCAGTGAATTGGGGGGGGGTCAAGAGACCCAGTACTTC
>TRBV7-9|-|TRBJ1-2|-
CASIPQAGSYGYTF
TGTGCCAGCATCCCTCAGGCCGGTTCCTATGGCTACACCTTC
>TRBV24-1|-|TRBJ1-1|-
CATSDLAGTEAFF
TGTGCCACCAGTGATCTCGCCGGGACTGAAGCTTTCTTT
>TRBV6-6|-|TRBJ1-4|TRBD1
CASSYGTVYEKLFF
TGTGCCAGCAGTTATGGGACAGTTTATGAAAAACTGTTTTTT
>TRBV6-5|-|TRBJ2-2|TRBD1
CASRGQGAIAGELFF
TGTGCCAGCAGGGGACAGGGGGCGATCGCCGGGGAGCTGTTTTTT
>TRBV6-5|-|TRBJ1-4|TRBD1
CASKRGRGSEKLFF
TGTGCCAGCAAAAGGGGCAGGGGGAGCGAAAAACTGTTTTTT
>TRBV7-8|-|TRBJ1-5|TRBD1
CASSLEGAANQPQHF
TGTGCCAGCTCCCTGGAGGGGGCGGCCAATCAGCCCCAGCATTTT
>TRBV7-2|-|TRBJ2-3|-
CASSLTAYSTDTQYF
TGTGCCAGCAGCTTAACCGCGTATTCCACAGATACGCAGTATTTT
>TRBV5-1|-|TRBJ1-4|-
CASQEQQNEKLFF
TGCGCCAGCCAAGAACAGCAGAATGAAAAACTGTTTTTT
>TRBV30|-|TRBJ1-1|-
CAWSRALNTEAFF
TGTGCCTGGAGCAGGGCCCTGAACACTGAAGCTTTCTTT
>TRBV30|-|TRBJ1-2|TRBD1
CAWSGRQGGGYTF
TGTGCCTGGAGTGGACGACAGGGAGGTGGCTACACCTTC
>TRBV30|-|TRBJ2-7|TRBD2
CAWSRRGAYEQYF
TGTGCCTGGAGTAGGCGGGGGGCCTACGAGCAGTACTTC
>TRBV6-5|-|TRBJ1-1|TRBD1
CASSRTGVMNTEAFF
TGTGCCAGCAGTCGGACAGGGGTGATGAACACTGAAGCTTTCTTT
>TRBV5-5|few|TRBJ1-2|-
CASSLGSTEPGYTF
TGTGCCAGCAGCTTGGGGTCAACAGAGCCTGGCTACACCTTC
>TRBV6-4|-|TRBJ2-1|TRBD1
CASGTGDTYNEQFF
TGTGCCAGCGGGACAGGGGATACCTACAATGAGCAGTTCTTC
>TRBV2|-|TRBJ1-3|TRBD1
CASSQTGSGNTIYF
TGTGCCAGCAGTCAGACAGGGAGTGGAAACACCATATATTTT
>TRBV18|-|TRBJ1-1|-
CASSPEVTYTEAFF
TGTGCCAGCTCACCAGAGGTTACTTACACTGAAGCTTTCTTT
>TRBV11-2|-|TRBJ1-3|-
CASSLDRQATIYF
TGTGCCAGCAGCTTAGATCGCCAAGCCACCATATATTTT
>TRBV30|-|TRBJ2-1|-
CAWTEGRYNEQFF
TGTGCCTGGACCGAGGGCAGGTACAATGAGCAGTTCTTC
>TRBV12-5|-|TRBJ1-2|-
CASGSPPGTGSGGYTF
TGTGCTAGTGGTTCGCCGCCCGGCACAGGGTCGGGAGGCTACACCTTC
>TRBV19|-|TRBJ1-1|-
CASSGLTNTEAFF
TGTGCCAGCTCAGGGCTTACGAACACTGAAGCTTTCTTT
>TRBV19|-|TRBJ2-3|TRBD2
CASSSTGGALDTQYF
TGTGCCAGTAGTTCGACCGGGGGGGCCTTGGATACGCAGTATTTT
>TRBV19|-|TRBJ1-5|-
CASSISQNQPQHF
TGTGCCAGTAGTATATCGCAGAATCAGCCCCAGCATTTT
>TRBV30|-|TRBJ1-2|TRBD1
CAWSQQGQGYTF
TGTGCCTGGAGTCAACAGGGGCAGGGCTACACCTTC